This T cell receptor (beta chain) was observed in a study of early T cells in non-severe SARS-CoV-2 infection. Looking at the study overall: The input, bulk RNA from unsorted whole blood, was sequenced, and chains were unpaired.

This clonotype has only a few counts. TCRdb processed the 5' RACE reads anew with MiXCR; each CDR3 protein has one entry. The data hold fewer than 75,000 distinct CDR3 sequences, with 20% observed a single time. This CDR3 spans 13 amino acids. CDR1 is DFQATT, CDR2 SNEGSKA, per germline (reference sequence). V was trimmed by 2 bases and J by 0 bases, leaving 2 bases between them. The sequenced sample was whole blood, obtained at baseline. The chain combines TRBV20-1 with TRBJ2-6; the D is unclear. This clonotype originated in an adult who was a healthcare worker with PCR-confirmed SARS-CoV-2 infection or an uninfected control (not recorded which). CDR3 loop: CSARSSGANVLTF. In DNA, the CDR3 is TGCAGTGCTAGAAGCTCTGGGGCCAACGTCCTGACTTTC.